This TCR beta chain was sequenced in a study of response to subunit inactivated influenza vaccine. Study-level results: Authors suggested that a seasonal influenza vaccination recruits few new T cells each time.

TCRdb used MiXCR to reprocess the RT-PCR reads, holding one entry per CDR3 protein. The sample lists a few hundred thousand distinct CDR3 sequences; just over 20% were seen once. V was clipped by 5 bases and J by 0 bases, with 17 bases between them. Germline V CDR1 and CDR2: SGHAT, FQNNGV. This CDR3 spans 16 amino acids. Worth noting for this clonotype: What it binds is unknown.

The source is a man aged 45 to 75 who received an inactivated influenza vaccine. This chain joins TRBV11-2 and TRBJ2-7; D is perhaps TRBD1 or TRBD2 (5 bases each). The sample consisted of PBMCs from blood, taken approximately 22 months after vaccination. CDR3 sequence: CASSRLRGRSSYEQYF. The CDR3 DNA reads as TGTGCCAGCAGCCGACTACGGGGCAGGAGCTCCTACGAGCAGTACTTC.